The clone carrying this TCR beta chain was detected ten times or more. Its antigen is unknown. The V end was cut by 6 bases, the J end by 2 bases, with 10 bases between. Germline V gene sequence: CDR1 ENHRY, CDR2 SYGVKD. The CDR3 is 13 amino acids. The authors built TCR beta libraries using iRepertoire HTBI primers and Arm-PCR of CDR3 regions. TCRdb reanalysed the multiplex PCR reads using MiXCR and keeps one entry per CDR3 protein. This table holds roughly 360,000 distinct CDR3 sequences, approximately 23% found once. Time point given: persistent/refractory GD, antithyroid drugs over 5 years with positive TRAb. Construction of the TCR library relied on RNA isolated from PBMCs. In Xi'an, China, an endocrinology department was the source of patients. The data stem from a study of regulatory T cells in long-lasting Graves disease. Findings of the study overall: Relative to new patients (roughly 1,000), persistent patients exhibited greater sharing of public clonotypes (about 2,700).

The sequence came from a woman between 40 and 55 years old with Graves disease. This material consisted of peripheral blood mononuclear cells (PBMCs), taken when the disease was refractory, from a patient treated with antithyroid drugs. This chain connects TRBV10-3 to TRBJ1-1; D is unresolved. CDR3: CAIRLISNTEAFF. CDR3 coding DNA: TGTGCCATCAGACTTATTTCAAACACTGAAGCTTTCTTT.